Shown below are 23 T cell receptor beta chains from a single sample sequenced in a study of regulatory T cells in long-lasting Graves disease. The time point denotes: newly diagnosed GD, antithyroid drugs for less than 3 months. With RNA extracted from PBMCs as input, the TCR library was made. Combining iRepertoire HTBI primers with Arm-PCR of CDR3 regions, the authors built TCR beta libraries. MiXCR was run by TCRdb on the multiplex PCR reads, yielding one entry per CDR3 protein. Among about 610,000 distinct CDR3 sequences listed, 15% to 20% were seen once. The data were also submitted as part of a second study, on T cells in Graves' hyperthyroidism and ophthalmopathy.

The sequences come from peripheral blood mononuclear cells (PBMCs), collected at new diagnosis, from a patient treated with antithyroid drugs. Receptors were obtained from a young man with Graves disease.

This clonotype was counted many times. The CDR3 region is CASSPSPGAETQYF. DNA for the CDR3: TGTGCCAGCAGCCCGAGCCCCGGGGCGGAGACCCAGTACTTC. The rearrangement uses TRBV3-1 and TRBJ2-5; the D call may be TRBD1 or TRBD2 (5 bases each). CDR3 length: 14 residues. The V gene's germline CDR1 is LGHDT and CDR2 YNNKEL (reference sequence). V was cut by 4 bases and J by 5 bases, with 14 bases left in between.

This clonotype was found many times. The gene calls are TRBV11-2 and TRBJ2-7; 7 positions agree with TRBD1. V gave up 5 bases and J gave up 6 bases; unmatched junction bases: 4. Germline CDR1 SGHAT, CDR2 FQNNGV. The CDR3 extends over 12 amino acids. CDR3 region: CASSIDRVEQYF. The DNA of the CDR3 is TGTGCCAGCAGCATCGACAGGGTCGAGCAGTACTTC.

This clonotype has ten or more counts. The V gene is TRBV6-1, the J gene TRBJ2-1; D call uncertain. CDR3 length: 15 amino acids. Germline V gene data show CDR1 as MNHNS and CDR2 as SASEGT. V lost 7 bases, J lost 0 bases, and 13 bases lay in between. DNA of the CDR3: TGTGCCAGCACCGAGGTGGTATCCTCCTACAATGAGCAGTTCTTC. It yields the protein CASTEVVSSYNEQFF.

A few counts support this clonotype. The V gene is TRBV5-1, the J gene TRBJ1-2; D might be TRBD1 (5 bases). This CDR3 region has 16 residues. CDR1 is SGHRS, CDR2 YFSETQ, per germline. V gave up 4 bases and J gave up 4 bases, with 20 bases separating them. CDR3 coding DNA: TGCGCCAGCAGCCCAGATCAGGGTGGATCTGGCTATGGCTACACCTTC. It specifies CASSPDQGGSGYGYTF.

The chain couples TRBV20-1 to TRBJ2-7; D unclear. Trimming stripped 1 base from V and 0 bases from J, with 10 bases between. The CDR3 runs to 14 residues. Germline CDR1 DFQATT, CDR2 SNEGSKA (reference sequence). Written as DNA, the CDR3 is TGCAGTGCTAGAGCTGGCGAGACCTCCTACGAGCAGTACTTC. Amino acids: CSARAGETSYEQYF.

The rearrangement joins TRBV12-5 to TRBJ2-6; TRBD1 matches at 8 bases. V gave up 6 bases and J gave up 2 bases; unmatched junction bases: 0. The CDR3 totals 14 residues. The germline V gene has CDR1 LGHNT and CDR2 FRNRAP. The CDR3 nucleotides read TGTGCTAGTGGACAGGGGGCTGGGGCCAACGTCCTGACTTTC. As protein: CASGQGAGANVLTF.

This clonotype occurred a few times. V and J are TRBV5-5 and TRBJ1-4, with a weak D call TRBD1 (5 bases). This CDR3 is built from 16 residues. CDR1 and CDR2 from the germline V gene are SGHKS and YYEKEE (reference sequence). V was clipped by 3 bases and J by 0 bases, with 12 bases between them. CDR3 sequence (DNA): TGTGCCAGCAGCTCCTCTCAGGGTGCAACTAATGAAAAACTGTTTTTT. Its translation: CASSSSQGATNEKLFF.

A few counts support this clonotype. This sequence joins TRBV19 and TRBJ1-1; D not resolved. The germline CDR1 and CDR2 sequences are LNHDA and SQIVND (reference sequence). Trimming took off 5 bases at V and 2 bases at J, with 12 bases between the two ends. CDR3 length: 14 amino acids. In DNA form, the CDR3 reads TGTGCCAGTAGTGTCGGACGGCGAAACACTGAAGCTTTCTTT. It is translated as CASSVGRRNTEAFF.

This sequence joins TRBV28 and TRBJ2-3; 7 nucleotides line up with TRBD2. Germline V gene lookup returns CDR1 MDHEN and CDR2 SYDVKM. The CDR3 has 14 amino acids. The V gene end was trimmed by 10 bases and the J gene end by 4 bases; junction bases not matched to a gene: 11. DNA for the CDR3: TGTGCCACCCTGGCATCCGGGGGGTCAGATACGCAGTATTTT. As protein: CATLASGGSDTQYF.

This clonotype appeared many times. The CDR3 protein is CASSLEAANYEQYF. In DNA, the CDR3 is TGTGCCAGCAGCTTAGAGGCAGCAAACTACGAGCAGTACTTC. The chain carries TRBV7-3 and TRBJ2-7; no clear D. CDR1 and CDR2 from the germline V gene are SGHTA and FQGTGA. The CDR3 extends over 14 amino acids. Trimming took 2 bases from V and 3 from J, leaving 11 bases between them.

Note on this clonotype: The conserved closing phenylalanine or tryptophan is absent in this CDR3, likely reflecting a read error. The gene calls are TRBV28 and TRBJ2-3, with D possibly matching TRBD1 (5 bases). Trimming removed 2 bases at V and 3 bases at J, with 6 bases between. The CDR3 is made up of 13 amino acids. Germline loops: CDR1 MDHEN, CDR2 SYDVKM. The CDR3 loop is CASSLQGTDTQYL. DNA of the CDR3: TGTGCCAGCAGTTTACAGGGAACAGATACGCAGTATCTT.

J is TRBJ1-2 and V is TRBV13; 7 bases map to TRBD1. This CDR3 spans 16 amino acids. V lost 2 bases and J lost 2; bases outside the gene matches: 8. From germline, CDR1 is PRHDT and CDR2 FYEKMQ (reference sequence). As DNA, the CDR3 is TGTGCCAGCAGCTTAAACTGGGACAGAAAAAACTATGGCTACACCTTC. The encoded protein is CASSLNWDRKNYGYTF.

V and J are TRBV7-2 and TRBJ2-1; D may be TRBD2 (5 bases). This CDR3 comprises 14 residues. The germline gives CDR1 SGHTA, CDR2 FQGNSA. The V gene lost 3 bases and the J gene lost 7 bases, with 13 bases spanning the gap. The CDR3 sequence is CASSFGLPGNEQFF. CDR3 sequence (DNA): TGTGCCAGCAGCTTCGGACTGCCGGGGAATGAGCAGTTCTTC.

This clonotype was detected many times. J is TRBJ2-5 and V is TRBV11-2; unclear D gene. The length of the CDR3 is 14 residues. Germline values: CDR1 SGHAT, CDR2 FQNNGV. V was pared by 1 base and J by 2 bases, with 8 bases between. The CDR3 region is CASSLGTEQETQYF. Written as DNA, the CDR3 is TGTGCCAGCAGCTTAGGTACAGAACAAGAGACCCAGTACTTC. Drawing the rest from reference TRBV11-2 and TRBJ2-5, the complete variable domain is EAGVAQSPRYKIIEKRQSVAFWCNPISGHATLYWYQQILGQGPKLLIQFQNNGVVDDSQLPKDRFSAERLKGVDSTLKIQPAKLEDSAVYLCASSLGTEQETQYFGPGTRLLVL.

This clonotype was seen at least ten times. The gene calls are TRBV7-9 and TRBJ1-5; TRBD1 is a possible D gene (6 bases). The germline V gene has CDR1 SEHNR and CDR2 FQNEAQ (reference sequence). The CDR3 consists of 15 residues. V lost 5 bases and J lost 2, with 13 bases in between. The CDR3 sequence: CASSIQGDGNQPQHF. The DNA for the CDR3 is TGTGCCAGCAGCATACAGGGTGACGGCAATCAGCCCCAGCATTTT.

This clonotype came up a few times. The CDR3 region is CASGPGPISNQPQHF. CDR3 nucleotide sequence: TGTGCTAGTGGCCCGGGACCTATTAGCAATCAGCCCCAGCATTTT. V and J are TRBV12-5 and TRBJ1-5; tentatively, D is TRBD1 (5 bases). CDR1 is LGHNT and CDR2 is FRNRAP in the germline V gene. This CDR3 spans 15 amino acids. Trimming left V 6 bases short and J 0 bases short, with 12 bases between.

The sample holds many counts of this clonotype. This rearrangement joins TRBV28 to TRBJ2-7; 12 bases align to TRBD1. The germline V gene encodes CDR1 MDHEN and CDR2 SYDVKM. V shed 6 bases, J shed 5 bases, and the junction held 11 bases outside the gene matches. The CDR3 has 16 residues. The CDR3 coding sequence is TGTGCCAGCAGGATGAGCCTCGGGACAGGGGGCCACGAGCAGTACTTC. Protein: CASRMSLGTGGHEQYF.

CDR3 in amino acids: CASRWTSGIRDTQYF. The CDR3 DNA sequence: TGTGCCAGCAGATGGACTAGCGGGATCAGAGATACGCAGTATTTT. The rearrangement uses TRBV7-9 and TRBJ2-3; TRBD2 matches 12 bases. CDR1 is SEHNR and CDR2 is FQNEAQ in the germline V gene (reference sequence). V lost 6 bases to trimming and J lost 5 bases; unmatched junction nucleotides: 6. The CDR3 has 15 residues. Drawing the rest from reference TRBV7-9 and TRBJ2-3, the complete variable domain is DTGVSQNPRHKITKRGQNVTFRCDPISEHNRLYWYRQTLGQGPEFLTYFQNEAQLEKSRLLSDRFSAERPKGSFSTLEIQRTEQGDSAMYLCASRWTSGIRDTQYFGPGTRLTVL.

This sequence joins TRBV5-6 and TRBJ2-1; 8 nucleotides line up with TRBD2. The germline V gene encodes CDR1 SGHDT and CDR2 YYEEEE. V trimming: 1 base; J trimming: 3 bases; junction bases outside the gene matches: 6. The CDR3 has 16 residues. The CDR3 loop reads CASSLRFSGIYNEQFF. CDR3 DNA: TGTGCCAGCAGCTTGCGTTTTAGCGGGATCTACAATGAGCAGTTCTTC.

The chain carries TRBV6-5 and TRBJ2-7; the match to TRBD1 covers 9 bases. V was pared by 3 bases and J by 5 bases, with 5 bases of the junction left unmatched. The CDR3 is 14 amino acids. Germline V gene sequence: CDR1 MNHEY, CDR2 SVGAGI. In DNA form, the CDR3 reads TGTGCCAGCAGTTATTGGGACAGGGCGGACGAGCAGTACTTC. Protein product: CASSYWDRADEQYF.

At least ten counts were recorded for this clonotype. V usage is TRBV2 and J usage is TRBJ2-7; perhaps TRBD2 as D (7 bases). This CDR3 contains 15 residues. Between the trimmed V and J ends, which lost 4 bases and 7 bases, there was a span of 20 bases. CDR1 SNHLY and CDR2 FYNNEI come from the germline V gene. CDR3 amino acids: CASSALAGASGEQYF. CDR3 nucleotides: TGTGCCAGCAGTGCGCTTGCGGGGGCGAGTGGGGAGCAGTACTTC.

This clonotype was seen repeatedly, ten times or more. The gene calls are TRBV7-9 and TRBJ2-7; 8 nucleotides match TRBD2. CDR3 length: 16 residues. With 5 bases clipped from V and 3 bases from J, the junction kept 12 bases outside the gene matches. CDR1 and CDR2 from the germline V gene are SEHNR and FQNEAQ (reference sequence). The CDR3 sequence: CASSMLGTSNFYEQYF. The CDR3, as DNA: TGTGCCAGCAGCATGCTCGGGACTAGTAATTTCTACGAGCAGTACTTC.

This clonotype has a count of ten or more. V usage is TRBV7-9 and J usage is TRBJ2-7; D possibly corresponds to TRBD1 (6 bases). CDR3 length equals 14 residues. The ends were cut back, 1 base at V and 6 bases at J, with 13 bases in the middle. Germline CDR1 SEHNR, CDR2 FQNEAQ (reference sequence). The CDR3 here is CASSLDRGTSEQYF. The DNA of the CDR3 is TGTGCCAGCAGCTTAGATAGGGGGACCTCCGAGCAGTACTTC.